This TCR beta chain was sequenced during a study of CD8+ T cells in alopecia areata. In the study overall: Affected scalp percentage determined the severity score of treated patients. Whole-study findings and limits: Persistence of many expanded lesional clones was seen in scalp and blood during tofacitinib. How baseline CD8+ expansion relates to response remains uncertain (there was one nonresponder).

In the case of this clone: Antigen unknown.

Germline loops: CDR1 SGDLS, CDR2 YYNGEE. Trimming removed 4 bases from V and 2 bases from J; junction bases left unmatched: 1. CDR3 length equals 14 residues. Investigators isolated RNA and reverse transcribed it into cDNA to act as the sequencing template. TCRdb's table, derived via immunoSEQ multiplex PCR, lists solely in-frame clones and lacks some. The sample yields roughly 100,000 clones, roughly 47% seen once. Treatment of the sample: oral pan-JAK inhibitor, 5-10 mg twice daily. Researchers took lesional scalp punch biopsies and peripheral blood from people who were alopecia areata patients. The chain uses TRBV9 and TRBJ2-1; 9 bases are a match to TRBD2. The sequence was obtained from a human donor with alopecia areata. Source: CD8+ T cells sorted from blood, taken at week 24, from a patient treated with tofacitinib. CDR3 protein: CASSLAGAYNEQFF. CDR3 DNA: TGTGCCAGCAGCTTAGCGGGGGCCTACAATGAGCAGTTCTTC.